In this sample, the clone carrying this T cell receptor beta chain turned up many times. Its antigen is currently unknown. Read sequence stops 3 residues before the CDR3 end, and the germline J gene provides the missing end. Here immunoSEQ multiplex PCR was the method, and the copy in TCRdb shows in-frame clones only, minus some. The sample gives under 40,000 clones, none seen only once, and the top ten clones hold around 5.4%. This specimen comes from a study of T cell clonality in common variable immunodeficiency. Study-wide points: Common variable immunodeficiency TCR beta sequences reportedly had fewer deletions and N-nucleotide insertions.

This CDR3 is 14 amino acids long. With 7 bases clipped from V and 4 bases from J, the junction kept 9 bases outside the gene matches. Germline-derived CDR1 and CDR2 are SNHLY and FYNNEI. V usage is TRBV2 and J usage is TRBJ1-2, with 7 bases aligning to TRBD1. Source material: peripheral blood mononuclear cells. This clonotype was sampled from a human donor with common variable immunodeficiency. CDR3 DNA, as far as it was read: TGTGCCAGCATGGGGACAGCCTTGGGCTATGGC. This gives the protein CASMGTALGYG. The whole CDR3 region reads CASMGTALGYGYTF.